Below are 21 T cell receptor beta chains sequenced from a single sample in a study of glioma-infiltrating T cells. TCR alpha and beta CDR3 regions were amplified from RNA using iRepertoire nested multiplex PCR. TCRdb reprocessed the multiplex PCR reads with MiXCR, giving one entry per CDR3 protein. This sample has fewer than 200,000 distinct CDR3 sequences, with around 40% found just once. Sample: glioma tissue, nonneoplastic brain tissue, or PBMCs (not recorded which). These receptors all stem from a human donor with low-grade glioma or glioblastoma, undergoing nonglioma brain surgery, or in good health (not recorded which).

On this clonotype: A much bigger clone sits one base away, suggesting this may be a read error. The chain uses TRBV20-1 and TRBJ2-5; 11 bases map to TRBD2. Near its end, the DNA agrees better with TRBJ2-7, so the J call may be wrong. The V gene's germline CDR1 is DFQATT and CDR2 SNEGSKA (reference sequence). This CDR3 is built from 15 residues. CDR3 bases: TGCAGTGCCCCCAGCCCTAGCGGGAGGTACAACGAGCAGTACTTC. Its translation is CSAPSPSGRYNEQYF.

In this sample, this clonotype turned up many times. The chain is built from TRBV25-1 and TRBJ2-5; D unresolved. This CDR3 comprises 13 residues. V was clipped by 10 bases and J by 4 bases, with 16 bases between them. The germline V gene has CDR1 MGHDK and CDR2 SYGVNS. The CDR3 DNA reads TGTGCCACTAAACCATCCTTGGGAGAGACCCAGTACTTC. Encoded protein: CATKPSLGETQYF.

V gene TRBV5-1 combines with J gene TRBJ1-5; a possible D gene is TRBD1 (6 bases). The V gene lost 4 bases and the J gene lost 7 bases, with 24 bases spanning the gap. The germline CDR1 and CDR2 sequences are SGHRS and YFSETQ. The CDR3 runs to 17 residues. The DNA for the CDR3 is TGCGCCAGCAGCCAAGAGGGGTTGACAGGAGGGAACCAGCCCCAGCATTTT. Translation gives CASSQEGLTGGNQPQHF.

About this clonotype: Being one base from a much bigger clone, this may be a read error. The rearrangement uses TRBV20-1 and TRBJ2-5; the D is unclear. This CDR3 comprises 13 residues. V lost 7 bases, J lost 7 bases, and 19 bases lay in between. Germline V gene lookup returns CDR1 DFQATT and CDR2 SNEGSKA (reference sequence). CDR3 in amino acids: CSEPLVEYGTQYF. In nucleotides, the CDR3 is TGCAGTGAACCACTGGTAGAATACGGGACCCAGTACTTC.

This clonotype appeared a few times. The chain joins TRBV7-8 to TRBJ2-1, with 8 bases lining up with TRBD2. CDR1 is SGHVS and CDR2 is FQNEAQ in the germline V gene. This CDR3 region has 13 residues. Germline trimming cut 7 bases from V and 7 bases from J; bases unmatched to any gene: 6. CDR3 in amino acids: CASTGRASNEQFF. The CDR3 DNA reads as TGTGCCAGCACCGGGAGGGCCAGTAATGAGCAGTTCTTC.

This clonotype was recorded many times. As DNA, the CDR3 is TGCGCCAGCAGCCAAGCCGAGACCCAGTACTTC. It specifies CASSQAETQYF. The genes are TRBV4-1 and TRBJ2-5; D is unclear. Deletions cut 1 base from V and 5 bases from J, with 2 bases between. Germline CDR1 is MGHRA and CDR2 is YSYEKL. CDR3 length: 11 residues.

In its sample, this clonotype was seen many times. This chain uses TRBV27 with TRBJ2-7; TRBD1 is a possible D gene (6 bases). Trimming shortened V by 6 bases and J by 6 bases, and 18 bases separated the two germline ends. This CDR3 is built from 14 residues. Germline lookup yields CDR1 MNHEY and CDR2 SMNVEV (reference sequence). CDR3 DNA: TGTGCCAGCAGCCAGATCCTACAGGGTGCCGAGCAGTACTTC. Protein product: CASSQILQGAEQYF.

V is TRBV5-1 and J is TRBJ2-3, with D perhaps TRBD1 (5 bases). The V and J ends lost 4 bases and 3 bases respectively, with 21 bases between them. This CDR3 comprises 17 residues. Germline values: CDR1 SGHRS, CDR2 YFSETQ. This chain's CDR3 is CASSPKQGLANTDTQYF. DNA for the CDR3: TGCGCCAGCAGCCCAAAGCAGGGCCTGGCGAATACAGATACGCAGTATTTT.

This clonotype was seen at least ten times. V gene TRBV20-1 combines with J gene TRBJ1-3; 7 positions agree with TRBD1. Germline lookup yields CDR1 DFQATT and CDR2 SNEGSKA (reference sequence). Trimming cost V 5 bases and J 0 bases; bases outside gene matches: 4. The CDR3 runs 14 residues. For the CDR3, the DNA is TGCAGTGCTGGGGGACAGAACTCTGGAAACACCATATATTTT. It encodes CSAGGQNSGNTIYF.

The V and J genes are TRBV29-1 and TRBJ2-3, with D possibly being TRBD2 (5 bases). V was clipped by 2 bases and J by 4 bases, with 16 bases between them. This CDR3 contains 15 residues. The V gene's germline CDR1 is SQVTM and CDR2 ANQGSEA. The chain's CDR3 is CSVEQLVERADTQYF. In nucleotides, the CDR3 is TGCAGCGTTGAACAGCTCGTGGAGAGGGCAGATACGCAGTATTTT.

This clonotype was counted at least ten times. The chain is built from TRBV15 and TRBJ2-7; D uncertain. The CDR3 length is 11 residues. The germline CDR1 and CDR2 sequences are LNHNV and YYDKDF (reference sequence). V dropped 0 bases and J dropped 5 bases, with 2 bases sitting between them. The CDR3 nucleotides are TGTGCCACCAGCAGAGATAACGAGCAGTACTTC. Translation gives CATSRDNEQYF.

Concerning this clonotype itself: This may be a read error, as it is one base from a much larger clone. CDR3 region: CASSYRQTQETKYF. The DNA for the CDR3 is TGTGCCAGCTCATATCGACAGACGCAAGAGACCAAGTACTTC. The chain combines TRBV18 with TRBJ2-5; weak D call: TRBD1 (5 bases). This CDR3 region has 14 residues. Germline values: CDR1 KGHSH, CDR2 LQKENI.

The CDR3 sequence: CASSGDPAKNIQYF. Here the CDR3 DNA reads TGTGCCAGCAGCGGCGACCCAGCCAAAAACATTCAGTACTTC. V usage is TRBV5-4 and J usage is TRBJ2-4; no clear D gene. This CDR3 is built from 14 residues. Trimming pared 4 bases from V and 0 bases from J, leaving 8 bases between. The V gene's germline CDR1 is SGHNT and CDR2 YYREEE (reference sequence).

This clonotype was counted between two and nine times. The chain employs TRBV7-8 and TRBJ2-6; unclear D gene. Germline loops: CDR1 SGHVS, CDR2 FQNEAQ. The CDR3 length is 13 residues. Trimming removed 5 bases from V and 0 bases from J, with 2 bases in between. CDR3 region: CASSNSGANVLTF. As DNA, the CDR3 is TGTGCCAGCAGCAACTCTGGGGCCAACGTCCTGACTTTC.

The chain carries TRBV18 and TRBJ1-5; D may be TRBD1 (6 bases). The CDR3 totals 14 residues. Germline-derived CDR1 and CDR2 are KGHSH and LQKENI. Trimming shortened V by 3 bases and J by 4 bases, and 10 bases separated the two germline ends. In nucleotides, the CDR3 is TGTGCCAGCTCACCCAAGGGGACAAATCAGCCCCAGCATTTT. It is translated as CASSPKGTNQPQHF.

This clonotype was detected many times. This sequence joins TRBV2 and TRBJ2-1; D uncertain. The germline V gene encodes CDR1 SNHLY and CDR2 FYNNEI. Trimming shortened V by 0 bases and J by 1 base, and 7 bases separated the two germline ends. This CDR3 region has 15 residues. CDR3 protein: CASSEAPVSYNEQFF. As DNA, the CDR3 is TGTGCCAGCAGTGAAGCTCCGGTGTCCTACAATGAGCAGTTCTTC.

This clonotype was counted many times. The CDR3 bases are TGTGCCATCAGTGGGGGGGCAGGCGATGAGCAGTTCTTC. Translation: CAISGGAGDEQFF. The rearrangement links TRBV10-3 to TRBJ2-1; D is tentatively TRBD1 or TRBD2 (6 bases each). Trimming took off 4 bases at V and 8 bases at J, with 12 bases between the two ends. Germline V gene data show CDR1 as ENHRY and CDR2 as SYGVKD. The CDR3 loop spans 13 amino acids.

This clonotype has a handful of counts. The V and J genes are TRBV19 and TRBJ1-3; maybe TRBD1 (5 bases). V lost 3 bases and J 4 bases, leaving 16 bases between the germline ends. The CDR3 sequence is 16 residues long. The germline CDR1 and CDR2 sequences are LNHDA and SQIVND (reference sequence). This chain's CDR3 is CASSIRGAASGNTIYF. As DNA, the CDR3 is TGTGCCAGTAGTATCCGCGGGGCGGCTTCCGGAAACACCATATATTTT.

The CDR3 DNA sequence: TGTGCCAGCAGTGAAAGCACGCTTCAGCCCCAGCATTTT. This translates into CASSESTLQPQHF. This sequence joins TRBV2 and TRBJ1-5; D gene ambiguous. The V end lost 2 bases, the J end lost 6 bases, and 8 bases lay between the germline ends. CDR1 is SNHLY and CDR2 is FYNNEI in the germline V gene. There are 13 residues in the CDR3.

The chain combines TRBV6-4 with TRBJ2-1; D may be TRBD2 (5 bases). Trimming stripped 5 bases from V and 2 bases from J, with 13 bases between. Germline V gene lookup returns CDR1 MRHNA and CDR2 SNTAGT. The CDR3 runs to 15 residues. The CDR3, as DNA: TGTGCCAGCAGTTTGAGGGCTAGTCCCTACAATGAGCAGTTCTTC. Residues: CASSLRASPYNEQFF.

This clonotype was seen many times. Written as DNA, the CDR3 is TGCAGTGCCAGTTGGGGCGGCCACGAGCAGTACTTC. This codes for CSASWGGHEQYF. The J gene is TRBJ2-7, the V gene TRBV20-1; perhaps TRBD1 as D (5 bases). V lost 6 bases to trimming and J lost 5 bases, with 14 bases between them. The CDR3 runs 12 residues. Per the germline V gene, CDR1 is DFQATT and CDR2 is SNEGSKA (reference sequence).